This entry features one T cell receptor beta chain sequence. Antigen: not known. PCR amplification relied on 60 Vbeta primers (plus 13 Jbeta primers). The protocol was immunoSEQ multiplex PCR, while the TCRdb copy is restricted to in-frame clones and leaves out a portion. The profile shows some 180,000 clones, about four fifths of them singletons. The sample comes from a study of cytomegalovirus exposure and HLA in healthy donors. Findings of the study overall: Clonal expansion was found to be greater in HLA-associated TCR beta chains than in equally common others in a later analysis. Indistinguishable V segments such as TRBV6-2 and TRBV6-3 were excluded. Across donors, sequencing depth was assumed by presence/absence analyses to be roughly uniform. Later analysis showed most CMV-associated TCR beta chains appearing HLA-restricted.

CDR3 length: 15 residues. Looked up from germline, CDR1 is MNHNS and CDR2 is SASEGT. V lost 4 bases, J lost 0 bases, and 10 bases lay in between. Sequencing was performed on PBMCs. The chain joins TRBV6-1 to TRBJ2-1, with D perhaps matching TRBD1 (7 bases). The receptor was isolated from a woman aged 18-29 years in good health and CMV-seronegative. This CDR3 reads CASSVQGGSYNEQFF. The CDR3 DNA is TGTGCCAGCAGTGTCCAGGGGGGCTCCTACAATGAGCAGTTCTTC.